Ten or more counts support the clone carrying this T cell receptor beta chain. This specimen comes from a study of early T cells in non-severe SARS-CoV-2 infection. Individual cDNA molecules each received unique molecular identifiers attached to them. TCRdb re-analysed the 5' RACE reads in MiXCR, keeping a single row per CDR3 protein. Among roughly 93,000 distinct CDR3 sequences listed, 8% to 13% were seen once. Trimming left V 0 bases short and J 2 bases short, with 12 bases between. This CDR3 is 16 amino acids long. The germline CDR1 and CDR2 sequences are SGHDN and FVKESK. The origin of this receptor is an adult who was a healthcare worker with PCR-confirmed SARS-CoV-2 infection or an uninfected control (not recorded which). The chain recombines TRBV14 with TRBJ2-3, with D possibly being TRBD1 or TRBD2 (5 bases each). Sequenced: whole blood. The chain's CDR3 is CASSQDWGIATDTQYF. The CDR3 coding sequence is TGTGCCAGCAGCCAAGATTGGGGGATTGCCACAGATACGCAGTATTTT.